This entry lists 21 T cell receptor beta chains sequenced from one sample in a study of cytomegalovirus exposure and HLA in healthy donors. Clones were read by immunoSEQ multiplex PCR, and TCRdb kept only the in-frame ones, dropping some. Among about 130,000 clones listed, over 80% were seen once. Material for sequencing was PBMCs. These receptors all come from a woman in her twenties or thirties in good health and CMV-seropositive.

The chain has TRBV11-2 and TRBJ1-4; D possibly corresponds to TRBD1 (5 bases). Deletions cut 1 base from V and 4 bases from J, with 16 bases between. The germline V gene encodes CDR1 SGHAT and CDR2 FQNNGV. The CDR3 spans 17 residues. Here the CDR3 DNA reads TGTGCCAGCAGCTTAGGGGGCCCCGAGAGGCGTAATGAAAAACTGTTTTTT. Encoded protein: CASSLGGPERRNEKLFF. Drawing the rest from reference TRBV11-2 and TRBJ1-4, the complete variable domain is EAGVAQSPRYKIIEKRQSVAFWCNPISGHATLYWYQQILGQGPKLLIQFQNNGVVDDSQLPKDRFSAERLKGVDSTLKIQPAKLEDSAVYLCASSLGGPERRNEKLFFGSGTQLSVL.

The chain recombines TRBV2 with TRBJ2-3; 10 bases match TRBD1. Trimming removed 4 bases from V and 7 bases from J; junction bases left unmatched: 17. Germline CDR1 SNHLY, CDR2 FYNNEI. This CDR3 contains 18 residues. CDR3 bases: TGTGCCAGCAGTGCCTCGAGACAGGGGGCTCACAAGGTTAATACGCAGTATTTT. Protein sequence: CASSASRQGAHKVNTQYF.

The rearrangement links TRBV2 to TRBJ1-3; TRBD1 aligns across 7 bases. This CDR3 has 16 amino acids. With 5 bases clipped from V and 0 bases from J, the junction kept 7 bases outside the gene matches. Germline lookup yields CDR1 SNHLY and CDR2 FYNNEI. DNA for the CDR3: TGTGCCAGCAGTTTTGACAGGGTATCCTCTGGAAACACCATATATTTT. Its translation: CASSFDRVSSGNTIYF.

This clone was found once. The genes are TRBV15 and TRBJ1-1, with no clear D. Trimming removed 0 bases at V and 1 base at J, with 9 bases between. Germline CDR1 reads LNHNV; CDR2 reads YYDKDF (reference sequence). This CDR3 has 15 amino acids. The CDR3 nucleotides read TGTGCCACCAGCAGAGATCGGGAGAGGAACACTGAAGCTTTCTTT. It is translated as CATSRDRERNTEAFF.

The chain is built from TRBV28 and TRBJ1-6; 7 bases map to TRBD1. Unmatched junction bases numbered 10, after V lost 6 bases and J lost 11 bases. This CDR3 is built from 14 residues. Germline loops: CDR1 MDHEN, CDR2 SYDVKM. CDR3 protein: CASSQTGERTPLHF. In nucleotides, the CDR3 is TGTGCCAGCAGCCAAACAGGGGAAAGGACACCCCTCCACTTT. Filled out from reference TRBV28 and TRBJ1-6, the complete variable domain reads DVKVTQSSRYLVKRTGEKVFLECVQDMDHENMFWYRQDPGLGLRLIYFSYDVKMKEKGDIPEGYSVSREKKERFSLILESASTNQTSMYLCASSQTGERTPLHFGNGTRLTVT.

The rearrangement joins TRBV27 to TRBJ1-5; weak D call: TRBD1 (6 bases). This CDR3 contains 14 residues. Deletions cut 9 bases from V and 1 base from J, with 13 bases between. CDR1 and CDR2 (germline): MNHEY, SMNVEV (reference sequence). Written as DNA, the CDR3 is TGTGCCAGAGACGATCAGGGGAGCAATCAGCCCCAGCATTTT. Residues: CARDDQGSNQPQHF.

The genes are TRBV9 and TRBJ2-1, with D perhaps matching TRBD2 (6 bases). Trimming took 0 bases from V and 9 from J, leaving 10 bases between them. The length of the CDR3 is 13 residues. Germline V gives CDR1 SGDLS, CDR2 YYNGEE. The CDR3 spells CASSVGGVFEQFF. CDR3 coding DNA: TGTGCCAGCAGCGTAGGCGGGGTTTTTGAGCAGTTCTTC.

The chain has TRBV5-1 and TRBJ2-2, with TRBD2 as a possible D gene (6 bases). Trimming took off 1 base at V and 6 bases at J, with 10 bases between the two ends. CDR3 length equals 14 residues. Germline V lookup: CDR1 SGHRS, CDR2 YFSETQ. The CDR3 DNA reads as TGCGCCAGCAGCTTGATTGGGGAGGCCGGGGAGCTGTTTTTT. It specifies CASSLIGEAGELFF.

The chain has TRBV29-1 and TRBJ1-3, with no clear D. Germline values: CDR1 SQVTM, CDR2 ANQGSEA. The CDR3 is made up of 13 amino acids. The CDR3 sequence is CGREGGTGNTIYF. The CDR3 coding sequence is TGCGGGCGGGAGGGAGGGACTGGAAACACCATATATTTT.

CDR3 sequence (DNA): TGCGCCAGCAGCCCTGGACAGGGGGCCGATGAGCAGTTCTTC. Translation gives CASSPGQGADEQFF. The chain recombines TRBV5-1 with TRBJ2-1, with TRBD1 identical over 11 bases. The V segment lost 4 bases and the J segment 8 bases; nucleotides outside the gene matches: 5. This CDR3 region has 14 residues. Germline-derived CDR1 and CDR2 are SGHRS and YFSETQ.

This chain's CDR3 is CASSLTGTGFHEQYF. The CDR3 nucleotides read TGTGCCAGCAGCTTAACTGGGACAGGGTTTCACGAGCAGTACTTC. V is TRBV7-3 and J is TRBJ2-7, with 9 bases that match TRBD1. V was clipped by 0 bases and J by 5 bases; unmatched bases: 5. This CDR3 has 15 residues. Germline CDR1 SGHTA, CDR2 FQGTGA.

In DNA form, the CDR3 reads TGTGCCAGCAGTGGGATCCGGGACAGGGTCAACACTGAAGCTTTCTTT. Amino acids: CASSGIRDRVNTEAFF. The chain recombines TRBV2 with TRBJ1-1; TRBD1 agrees at 9 bases. With V trimmed by 4 bases and J by 2 bases, 8 bases remained unmatched. Germline V gene data show CDR1 as SNHLY and CDR2 as FYNNEI. The CDR3 is 16 residues long.

The chain has TRBV5-3 and TRBJ2-1; D is possibly TRBD2 (6 bases). TRBV5-3 is an ORF, with its function uncertain. Trimming took 0 bases from V and 0 from J, leaving 13 bases between them. CDR3 size: 17 residues. The CDR3 reads CARSLARDGSSYNEQFF. The CDR3 nucleotides are TGTGCCAGAAGCTTGGCCAGGGACGGGAGCTCCTACAATGAGCAGTTCTTC.

The rearrangement joins TRBV27 to TRBJ1-4; TRBD1 might be the D (5 bases). Trimming removed 0 bases at V and 0 bases at J, with 14 bases between. The germline gives CDR1 MNHEY, CDR2 SMNVEV (reference sequence). The CDR3 length is 18 residues. The chain's CDR3 is CASSLSGRVLATNEKLFF. CDR3 in DNA: TGTGCCAGCAGTTTATCGGGCAGGGTTCTAGCAACTAATGAAAAACTGTTTTTT.

The chain is built from TRBV15 and TRBJ2-1; D remains unclear. Germline-derived CDR1 and CDR2 are LNHNV and YYDKDF (reference sequence). The CDR3 covers 16 residues. V lost 6 bases and J lost 6, with 21 bases in between. The CDR3 loop reads CATSQETWSVGNEQFF. CDR3 in DNA: TGTGCCACCAGTCAAGAAACCTGGAGTGTAGGCAATGAGCAGTTCTTC.

The V call is TRBV2, the J call TRBJ1-2; a weak D match, TRBD1 (6 bases). Germline V gene data show CDR1 as SNHLY and CDR2 as FYNNEI. Trimming removed 0 bases from V and 6 bases from J, with 14 bases in between. This CDR3 has 15 amino acids. The CDR3 nucleotides are TGTGCCAGCAGTGAAGCGCTTTGGGACACCCATGGCTACACCTTC. The encoded protein is CASSEALWDTHGYTF.

The J gene is TRBJ2-1, the V gene TRBV19; 9 bases match TRBD2. The germline gives CDR1 LNHDA, CDR2 SQIVND (reference sequence). The CDR3 is 16 residues long. V shed 4 bases, J shed 0 bases, and the junction held 4 bases outside the gene matches. The CDR3 here is CASSRGSGSSYNEQFF. Here the CDR3 DNA reads TGTGCCAGTAGTAGGGGTAGCGGGAGCTCCTACAATGAGCAGTTCTTC.

This clone is a singleton in its sample. This chain connects TRBV2 to TRBJ2-2; weak D call: TRBD1 (5 bases). From germline, CDR1 is SNHLY and CDR2 FYNNEI. The CDR3 has 15 amino acids. The V end was cut by 2 bases, the J end by 0 bases, with 7 bases between. The CDR3 sequence: CASSETGPNTGELFF. Here the CDR3 DNA reads TGTGCCAGCAGTGAAACAGGCCCGAACACCGGGGAGCTGTTTTTT.

The V gene is TRBV15, the J gene TRBJ2-5, with 10 bases that match TRBD1. J was trimmed by 3 bases and V by 3 bases; bases with no gene match: 7. CDR1 and CDR2 (germline): LNHNV, YYDKDF (reference sequence). The CDR3 length is 16 residues. The CDR3 nucleotides read TGTGCCACCAGCAGGACAACTGGGACAGGGGAAGAGACCCAGTACTTC. Protein product: CATSRTTGTGEETQYF. Based on the CDR3 plus reference TRBV15 and TRBJ2-5, the full variable domain is DAMVIQNPRYQVTQFGKPVTLSCSQTLNHNVMYWYQQKSSQAPKLLFHYYDKDFNNEADTPDNFQSRRPNTSFCFLDIRSPGLGDTAMYLCATSRTTGTGEETQYFGPGTRLLVL.

The chain carries TRBV6-5 and TRBJ2-3; tentative D call: TRBD2 (5 bases). The CDR3 totals 15 residues. Trimming cost V 0 bases and J 6 bases, with 13 bases left between them. Germline V gene data show CDR1 as MNHEY and CDR2 as SVGAGI. CDR3 region: CASSYSRPPGDTQYF. The DNA for the CDR3 is TGTGCCAGCAGTTACTCACGACCGCCGGGGGATACGCAGTATTTT.

The chain has TRBV7-9 and TRBJ2-4; maybe TRBD1 (6 bases). V gave up 1 base and J gave up 6 bases, with 13 bases separating them. There are 15 residues in the CDR3. Looked up from germline, CDR1 is SEHNR and CDR2 is FQNEAQ (reference sequence). The CDR3 DNA is TGTGCCAGCAGCTTAGGTGGGGGCTGGGTAAACATTCAGTACTTC. The encoded protein is CASSLGGGWVNIQYF.